The 8 T cell receptor beta chains listed next were all sequenced from one sample in a study of OX40 agonist ivuxolimab in advanced cancers. The method was the immunoSEQ multiplex PCR assay. Imported from immuneACCESS, the table was reduced by TCRdb to in-frame sequences with V and J called. These copies leave out some clones; in studies compared against another copy, an unresolved V gene accounts for under half, and the cause of the remainder is not known. The sample has 99,000 or so clones on record, roughly 90% of them singletons. The leading ten clones occupy less than 0.4% of the sample. This sample comprised CD4+ or CD8+ T cells sorted from blood, obtained in a trial of the OX40 agonist ivuxolimab. Receptor source: an adult with an advanced solid tumor such as melanoma, head and neck, liver or kidney cancer.

The chain links TRBV19 to TRBJ2-3; D remains ambiguous. Trimming stripped 6 bases from V and 3 bases from J, with 10 bases between. This CDR3 spans 13 amino acids. The V gene's germline CDR1 is LNHDA and CDR2 SQIVND (reference sequence). In nucleotides, the CDR3 is TGTGCCAGTAGAGGGCCCTTAACAGATACGCAGTATTTT. Translating it yields CASRGPLTDTQYF.

The chain recombines TRBV28 with TRBJ1-5; D might be TRBD1 (6 bases). Germline loops: CDR1 MDHEN, CDR2 SYDVKM. The CDR3 covers 15 residues. V was clipped by 6 bases and J by 1 base, with 13 bases between them. In DNA, the CDR3 is TGTGCCAGCAGACTACAGGGCCAGAGCAATCAGCCCCAGCATTTT. Translating it yields CASRLQGQSNQPQHF. Combining the CDR3 with reference TRBV28 and TRBJ1-5 gives the whole variable domain DVKVTQSSRYLVKRTGEKVFLECVQDMDHENMFWYRQDPGLGLRLIYFSYDVKMKEKGDIPEGYSVSREKKERFSLILESASTNQTSMYLCASRLQGQSNQPQHFGDGTRLSIL.

This clone is a singleton in its sample. This chain links TRBV6-1 with TRBJ2-6, with D perhaps TRBD1 (6 bases). Germline V CDR1 and CDR2: MNHNS, SASEGT. CDR3 length: 18 amino acids. V was cut by 1 base and J by 0 bases, with 13 bases left in between. The CDR3 DNA reads TGTGCCAGCAGTGAAGGCACAGGGCAAGTCTCTGGGGCCAACGTCCTGACTTTC. As protein: CASSEGTGQVSGANVLTF.

This chain connects TRBV30 to TRBJ2-5, with D perhaps given as TRBD1 or TRBD2 (6 bases each). This CDR3 has 13 amino acids. Trimming removed 3 bases from V and 5 bases from J, with 13 bases in between. Germline V gives CDR1 GTSNPN, CDR2 SVGIG (reference sequence). CDR3 DNA: TGTGCCTGGAGGACCCGGGGGCCGGAGACCCAGTACTTC. Translating gives CAWRTRGPETQYF. The full variable domain, with the rest looked up from reference TRBV30 and TRBJ2-5, is SQTIHQWPATLVQPVGSPLSLECTVEGTSNPNLYWYRQAAGRGLQLLFYSVGIGQISSEVPQNLSASRPQDRQFILSSKKLLLSDSGFYLCAWRTRGPETQYFGPGTRLLVL.

This rearrangement joins TRBV5-4 to TRBJ2-7; D is unclear. CDR1 is SGHNT and CDR2 is YYREEE in the germline V gene (reference sequence). The CDR3 contains 14 residues. Trimming cost V 4 bases and J 5 bases, with 16 bases left between them. The CDR3 region is CASSPPARRDEQYF. Written as DNA, the CDR3 is TGTGCCAGCAGCCCGCCGGCTCGACGAGACGAGCAGTACTTC.

The chain employs TRBV5-1 and TRBJ2-3; 10 nucleotides align to TRBD1. CDR3 length: 15 amino acids. The ends lost 3 bases at V and 5 bases at J; junction bases unmatched: 6. Germline lookup yields CDR1 SGHRS and CDR2 YFSETQ. CDR3 DNA sequence: TGCGCCAGCAGCTCTCAGACAGGGGGCATAGATACGCAGTATTTT. It specifies CASSSQTGGIDTQYF.

CDR3 residues: CASSYGYSHNEQFF. CDR3 DNA: TGTGCCAGCAGCTACGGGTATAGCCACAATGAGCAGTTCTTC. The V call is TRBV9, the J call TRBJ2-1; D not certain. CDR1 SGDLS and CDR2 YYNGEE come from the germline V gene. The CDR3 is made up of 14 amino acids. The V end was cut by 4 bases, the J end by 5 bases, with 13 bases between.

This rearrangement joins TRBV5-1 to TRBJ1-5, with D perhaps matching TRBD1 (6 bases). The ends were cut back, 2 bases at V and 5 bases at J, with 14 bases in the middle. The CDR3 has 15 amino acids. Germline V gives CDR1 SGHRS, CDR2 YFSETQ. CDR3 in amino acids: CASSFGGGPYQPQHF. DNA of the CDR3: TGCGCCAGCAGCTTTGGGGGGGGCCCATATCAGCCCCAGCATTTT.